This TCR beta chain was profiled in a study of shared clonotypes between healthy human individuals. Sequenced by immunoSEQ multiplex PCR; TCRdb stores in-frame clones only, minus some. Seen here are about 2.4 million clones, under 95% observed once, and the top ten hold 0.36%. The clonotype comes from a man between 18 and 35 years old in good health. Some clones in this sample may be carry-over from other donors' samples. The source material was naive CD4+ T cells from PBMCs. Subset given: CD45RA+ positively selected.

CDR3 DNA sequence: TGTGCCAGTAGTATAGGAGGGACTAGCGGGAGGAGACGGCAGTTCTTC. Its protein product is CASSIGGTSGRRRQFF. The rearrangement uses TRBV19 and TRBJ2-1; 15 bases line up with TRBD2. CDR3 size: 16 residues. Trimming at V came to 1 base and at J to 12 bases, leaving 7 bases not matched to a gene. CDR1 LNHDA and CDR2 SQIVND come from the germline V gene (reference sequence).